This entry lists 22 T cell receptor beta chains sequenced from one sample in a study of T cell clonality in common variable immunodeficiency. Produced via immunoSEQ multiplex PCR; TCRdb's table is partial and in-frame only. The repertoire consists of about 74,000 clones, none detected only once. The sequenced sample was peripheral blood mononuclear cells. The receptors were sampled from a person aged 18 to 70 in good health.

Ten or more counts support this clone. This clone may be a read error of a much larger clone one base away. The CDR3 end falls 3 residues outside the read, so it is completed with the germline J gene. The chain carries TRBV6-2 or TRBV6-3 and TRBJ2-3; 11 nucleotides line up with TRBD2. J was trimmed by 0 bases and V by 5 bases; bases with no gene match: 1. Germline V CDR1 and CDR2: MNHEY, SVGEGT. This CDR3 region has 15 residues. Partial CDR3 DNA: TGTGCCAGCAGTCGGACTAGCGGGAGCACAGATACG. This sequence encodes CASSRTSGSTDT. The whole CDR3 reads CASSRTSGSTDTQYF.

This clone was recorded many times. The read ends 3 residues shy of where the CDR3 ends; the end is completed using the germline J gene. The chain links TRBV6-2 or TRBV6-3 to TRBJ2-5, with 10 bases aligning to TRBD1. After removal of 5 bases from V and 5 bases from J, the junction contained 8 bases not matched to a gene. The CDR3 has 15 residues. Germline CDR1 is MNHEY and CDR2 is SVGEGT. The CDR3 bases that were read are TGTGCCAGCAGTCAAAGGGACAGGGGAGTGGAGACC. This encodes CASSQRDRGVET. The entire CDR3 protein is CASSQRDRGVETQYF.

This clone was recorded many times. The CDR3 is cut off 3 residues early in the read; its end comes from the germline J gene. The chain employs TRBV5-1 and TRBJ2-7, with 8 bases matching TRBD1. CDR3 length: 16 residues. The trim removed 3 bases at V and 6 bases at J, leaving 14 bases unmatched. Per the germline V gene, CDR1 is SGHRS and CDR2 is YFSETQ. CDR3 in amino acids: CASSSATGGWSSEQYF. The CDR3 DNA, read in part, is TGCGCCAGCAGCTCCGCTACAGGGGGATGGTCAAGCGAG.

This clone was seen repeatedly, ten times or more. CDR3 in amino acids: CSASPLIYGYTF. Partial CDR3 DNA: TGCAGTGCTAGCCCTTTAATCTATGGC. This chain links TRBV20-1 with TRBJ1-2; unclear D gene. The read halts 3 residues ahead of the CDR3 end, with the missing end drawn from the germline J gene. The CDR3 is made up of 12 amino acids. CDR1 and CDR2 (germline): DFQATT, SNEGSKA (reference sequence). V dropped 3 bases and J dropped 4 bases, with 9 bases sitting between them.

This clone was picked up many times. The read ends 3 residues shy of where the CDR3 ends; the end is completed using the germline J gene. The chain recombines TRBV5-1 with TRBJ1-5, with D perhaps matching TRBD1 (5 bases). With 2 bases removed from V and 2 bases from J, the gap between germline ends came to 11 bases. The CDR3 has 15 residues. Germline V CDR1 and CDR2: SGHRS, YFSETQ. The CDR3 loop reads CASSFQGLGNQPQHF. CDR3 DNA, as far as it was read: TGCGCCAGCAGCTTCCAGGGTCTGGGCAATCAGCCC.

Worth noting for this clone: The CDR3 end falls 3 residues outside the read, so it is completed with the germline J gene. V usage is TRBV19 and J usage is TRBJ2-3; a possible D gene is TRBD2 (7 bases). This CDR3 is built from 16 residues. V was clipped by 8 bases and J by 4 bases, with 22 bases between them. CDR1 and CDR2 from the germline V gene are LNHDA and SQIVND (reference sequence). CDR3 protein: CASGEWGGELADTQYF. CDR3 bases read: TGTGCCAGTGGTGAATGGGGGGGCGAGTTAGCAGATACG.

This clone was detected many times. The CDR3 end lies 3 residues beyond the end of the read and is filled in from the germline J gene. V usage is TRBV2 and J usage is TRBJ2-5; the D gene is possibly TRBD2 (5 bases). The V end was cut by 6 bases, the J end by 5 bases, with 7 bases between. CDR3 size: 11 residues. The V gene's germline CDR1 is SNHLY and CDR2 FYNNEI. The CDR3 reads CASSGLETQYF. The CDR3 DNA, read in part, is TGTGCCAGCAGCGGACTGGAGACC.

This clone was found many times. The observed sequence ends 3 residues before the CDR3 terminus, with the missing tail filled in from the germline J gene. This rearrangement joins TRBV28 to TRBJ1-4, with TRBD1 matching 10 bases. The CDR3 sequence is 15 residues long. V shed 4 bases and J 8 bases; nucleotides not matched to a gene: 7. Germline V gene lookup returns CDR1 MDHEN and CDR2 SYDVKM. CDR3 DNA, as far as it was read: TGTGCCAGCAGTTCAACTGGACAGGGGGACGAAAAA. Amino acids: CASSSTGQGDEK. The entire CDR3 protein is CASSSTGQGDEKLFF.

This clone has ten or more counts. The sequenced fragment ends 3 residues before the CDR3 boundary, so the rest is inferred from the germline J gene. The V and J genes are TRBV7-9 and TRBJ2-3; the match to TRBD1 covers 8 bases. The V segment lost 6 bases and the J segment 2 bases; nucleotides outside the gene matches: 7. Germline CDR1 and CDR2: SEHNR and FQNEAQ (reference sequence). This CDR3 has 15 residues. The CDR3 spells CASSSGQDNTDTQYF. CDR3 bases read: TGTGCCAGCAGTTCGGGACAGGATAACACAGATACG.

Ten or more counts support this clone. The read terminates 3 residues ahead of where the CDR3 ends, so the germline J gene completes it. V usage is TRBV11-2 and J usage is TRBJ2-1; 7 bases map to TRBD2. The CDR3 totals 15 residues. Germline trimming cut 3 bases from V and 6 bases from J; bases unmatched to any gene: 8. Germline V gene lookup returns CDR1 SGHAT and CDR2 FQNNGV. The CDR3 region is CASSFGGGPSNEQFF. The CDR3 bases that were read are TGTGCCAGCAGCTTCGGGGGAGGGCCGAGCAATGAG.

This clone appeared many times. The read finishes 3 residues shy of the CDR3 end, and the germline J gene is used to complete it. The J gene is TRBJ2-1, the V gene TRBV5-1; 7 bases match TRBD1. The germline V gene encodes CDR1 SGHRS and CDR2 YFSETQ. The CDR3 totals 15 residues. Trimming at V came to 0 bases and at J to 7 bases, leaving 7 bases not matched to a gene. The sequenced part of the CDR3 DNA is TGCGCCAGCAGCTTGGGGGCAGGGGGTAGGAATGAG. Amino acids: CASSLGAGGRNE. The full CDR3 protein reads CASSLGAGGRNEQFF.

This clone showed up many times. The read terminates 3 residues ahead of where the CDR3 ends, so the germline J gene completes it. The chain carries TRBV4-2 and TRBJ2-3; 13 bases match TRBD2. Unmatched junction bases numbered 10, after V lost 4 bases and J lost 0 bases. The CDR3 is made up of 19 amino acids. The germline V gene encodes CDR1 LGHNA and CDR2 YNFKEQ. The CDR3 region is CASSPMRGLAGISTDTQYF. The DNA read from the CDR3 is TGTGCCAGCAGCCCTATGAGGGGACTAGCGGGGATTAGCACAGATACG.

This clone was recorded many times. The sequenced CDR3 bases are TGTGCCAGCAGCTTGGCATCCTCCTACGAG. This codes for CASSLASSYE. The whole CDR3 sequence reads CASSLASSYEQYF. The chain links TRBV5-6 to TRBJ2-7, with D hard to call. The CDR3 extends 3 residues past the end of the read, so its final part is completed from the germline J gene. The CDR3 length is 13 residues. V lost 0 bases and J 0 bases, leaving 4 bases between the germline ends. The germline gives CDR1 SGHDT, CDR2 YYEEEE.

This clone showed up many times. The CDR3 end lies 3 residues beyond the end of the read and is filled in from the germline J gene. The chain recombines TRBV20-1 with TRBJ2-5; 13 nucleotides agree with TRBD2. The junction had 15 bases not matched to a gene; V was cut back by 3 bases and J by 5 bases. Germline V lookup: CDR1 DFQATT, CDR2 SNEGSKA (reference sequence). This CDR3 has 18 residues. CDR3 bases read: TGCAGTGCTAGTCTCCGTACTAGCGGGAGGGCAGGGTTTGAGACC. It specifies CSASLRTSGRAGFET. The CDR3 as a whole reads CSASLRTSGRAGFETQYF.

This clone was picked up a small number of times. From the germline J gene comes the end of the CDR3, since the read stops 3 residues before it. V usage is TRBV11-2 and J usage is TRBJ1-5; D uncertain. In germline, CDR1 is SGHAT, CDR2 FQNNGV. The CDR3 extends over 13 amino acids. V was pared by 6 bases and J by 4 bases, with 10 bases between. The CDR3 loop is CASSPAGNQPQHF. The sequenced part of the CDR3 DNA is TGTGCCAGCAGTCCTGCCGGGAATCAGCCC.

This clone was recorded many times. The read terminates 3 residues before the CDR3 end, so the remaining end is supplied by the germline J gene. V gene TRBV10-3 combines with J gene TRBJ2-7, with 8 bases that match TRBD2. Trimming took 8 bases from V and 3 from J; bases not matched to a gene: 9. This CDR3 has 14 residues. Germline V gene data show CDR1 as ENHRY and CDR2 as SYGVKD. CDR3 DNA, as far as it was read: TGTGCCATCGCCCCAGGGACTAGACACTACGAG. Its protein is CAIAPGTRHYE. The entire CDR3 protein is CAIAPGTRHYEQYF.

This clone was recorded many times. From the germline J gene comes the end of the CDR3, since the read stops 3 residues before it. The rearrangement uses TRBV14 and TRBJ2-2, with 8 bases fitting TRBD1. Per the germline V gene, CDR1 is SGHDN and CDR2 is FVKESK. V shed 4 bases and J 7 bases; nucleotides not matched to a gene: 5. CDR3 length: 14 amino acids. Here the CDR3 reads CASSRRGQGGELFF. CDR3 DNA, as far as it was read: TGTGCCAGCAGCCGCAGGGGGCAGGGCGGGGAG.

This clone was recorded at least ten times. The CDR3 bases that were read are TGTGCCAGCTCACGGACAGGCTACGAG. Translation gives CASSRTGYE. The complete CDR3 reads CASSRTGYEQYF. This chain connects TRBV18 to TRBJ2-7, with 7 nucleotides matching TRBD1. The read ends 3 residues shy of where the CDR3 ends; the end is completed using the germline J gene. The CDR3 runs to 12 residues. The junction had 0 bases not matched to a gene; V was cut back by 4 bases and J by 3 bases. The germline CDR1 and CDR2 sequences are KGHSH and LQKENI. The whole variable domain, filled in from reference TRBV18 and TRBJ2-7, reads NAGVMQNPRHLVRRRGQEARLRCSPMKGHSHVYWYRQLPEEGLKFMVYLQKENIIDESGMPKERFSAEFPKEGPSILRIQQVVRGDSAAYFCASSRTGYEQYFGPGTRLTVT.

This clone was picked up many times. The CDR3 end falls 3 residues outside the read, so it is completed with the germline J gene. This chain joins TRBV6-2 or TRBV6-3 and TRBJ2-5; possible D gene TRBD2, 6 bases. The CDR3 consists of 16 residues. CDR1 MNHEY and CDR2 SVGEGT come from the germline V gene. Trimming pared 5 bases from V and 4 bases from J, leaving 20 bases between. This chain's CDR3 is CASSTPRLGAGETQYF. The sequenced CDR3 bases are TGTGCCAGCAGTACGCCCCGACTAGGGGCGGGAGAGACC.

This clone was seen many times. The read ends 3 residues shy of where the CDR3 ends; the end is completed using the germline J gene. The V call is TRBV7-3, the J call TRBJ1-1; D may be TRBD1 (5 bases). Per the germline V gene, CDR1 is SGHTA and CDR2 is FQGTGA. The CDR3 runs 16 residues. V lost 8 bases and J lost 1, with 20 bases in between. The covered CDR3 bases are TGTGCCAGCGTCGATCCACTCAGGGCAGAGAACACTGAA. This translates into CASVDPLRAENTE. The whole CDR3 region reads CASVDPLRAENTEAFF.

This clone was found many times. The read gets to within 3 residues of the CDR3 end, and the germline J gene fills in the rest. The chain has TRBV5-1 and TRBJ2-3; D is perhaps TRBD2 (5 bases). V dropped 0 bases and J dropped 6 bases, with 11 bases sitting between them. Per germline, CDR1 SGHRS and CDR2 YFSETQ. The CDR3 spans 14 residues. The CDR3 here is CASSLELRGDTQYF. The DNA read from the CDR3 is TGCGCCAGCAGCTTGGAGCTCCGAGGGGATACG.

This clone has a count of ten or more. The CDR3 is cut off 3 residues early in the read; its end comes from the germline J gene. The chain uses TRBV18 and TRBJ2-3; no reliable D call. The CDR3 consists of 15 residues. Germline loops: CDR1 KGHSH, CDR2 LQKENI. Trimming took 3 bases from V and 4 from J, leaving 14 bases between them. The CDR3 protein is CASSPILASPDTQYF. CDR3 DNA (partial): TGTGCCAGCTCACCGATTCTGGCTTCCCCAGATACG.